This TCR beta chain was sequenced for a study of T cell responses to AZD1222 COVID-19 vaccine. Some clones are missing from TCRdb's copy, which holds only in-frame ones; the method was immunoSEQ multiplex PCR. The table has about 130,000 clones, 88% seen once. To note about this clone: The antigen is not known.

Findings of the study overall: Every sample of the repertoires postdated the peak T cell response. A mostly white British donor set with more females was recruited, and clonal diversity was possibly underestimated. Baseline seropositives among AZD1222 recipients totaled only 5 to 7. Two AZD1222 doses significantly raised spike-specific TCR breadth and depth over controls.

The CDR3 contains 13 residues. Deletions cut 4 bases from V and 8 bases from J, with 12 bases between. The germline V gene has CDR1 WNHNN and CDR2 SYGVQD (reference sequence). The source of this sequence is an adult in good health. V is TRBV10-1 and J is TRBJ2-4, with D perhaps TRBD2 (5 bases). The sequencing here drew on peripheral blood, taken on day 0 of MenACWY control vaccination. CDR3: CASSGTPWDIQYF. The CDR3 nucleotides are TGCGCCAGCAGTGGGACTCCATGGGACATTCAGTACTTC.